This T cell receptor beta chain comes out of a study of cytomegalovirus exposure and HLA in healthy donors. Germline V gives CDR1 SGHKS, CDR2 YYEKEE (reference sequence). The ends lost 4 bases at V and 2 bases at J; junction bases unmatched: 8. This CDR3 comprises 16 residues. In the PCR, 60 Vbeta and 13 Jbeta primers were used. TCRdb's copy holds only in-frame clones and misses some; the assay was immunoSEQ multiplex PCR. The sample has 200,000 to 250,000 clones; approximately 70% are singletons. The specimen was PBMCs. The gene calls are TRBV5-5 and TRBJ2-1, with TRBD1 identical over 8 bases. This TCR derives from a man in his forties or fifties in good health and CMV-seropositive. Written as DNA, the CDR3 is TGTGCCAGCAGCCGGCTCCAGGGGGCTGCCTACAATGAGCAGTTCTTC. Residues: CASSRLQGAAYNEQFF.